Given below is one TCR beta chain in context. It lacks a known antigen. The input lacks base qualities; no much larger clone sits a single base away. Patient enrollment in ICON started in early 2016, and the final patient was enrolled in the second half of 2018. Fresh tumor and matched uninvolved tissue for in-depth immune analyses, including TCR sequencing, were collected from a subcohort of 76 patients. DNA for TCR sequencing was isolated from bulk tissue, and no cell sorting was done. These data are taken from a study of tumor-infiltrating lymphocytes in localized non-small cell lung cancer (dated by TCRdb to the early 2020s). Context from the whole study: Several histologies were represented in the cohort, which also included both smokers and never-smokers as well as patients whose samples were collected after neoadjuvant chemotherapy. Each patient contributed resected tumor tissue and uninvolved lung tissue from the same patient, described as non-adjacent to the tumor. The same patients underwent several integrated assays, with TCR sequencing performed together with flow cytometry, multiplex immunofluorescence, RNA-seq, exome sequencing and proteomics. In total, the ICON cohort was made up of about 150 surgical patients who had localized non-small cell lung cancer and whose tumors were resected. A total of 55 patients were part of the paired comparison of immunoSEQ T-cell fraction between tumor and uninvolved lung. Results the study describes overall, beyond this receptor: TCR-derived T-cell fraction did not differ between the flow cytometry-defined immunotypes IM1 (good prognosis) and IM2 (poor prognosis). Because different pieces of the same tissue were used for different assays, technical variation could not be separated from intratumor heterogeneity. Recurrence-free survival showed no association with tumor T-cell fraction from TCR sequencing (p = 0.61). In line with immunofluorescence CD3 counts, TCRbeta sequencing supported higher T cell infiltration in tumors compared with uninvolved lung tissue. Assay coverage differed among patients according to how much tissue was available, so only a subset of the cohort had TCR sequencing.

Counted from cysteine to phenylalanine, this CDR3 has 15 amino acids. Just CDR3 DNA is preserved here, 45 bases in frame from base 1. V is pared back by 3 bases and J by 0 bases, with 9 bases lying between the germline termini. From a lookup of the germline V gene (reference sequence), CDR1 and CDR2 are SEHNR and FQNEAQ. The immunoSEQ assay used for TCR sequencing gave the T-cell fraction in both tumor and uninvolved lung tissue. The source study handled its data this way. For survival analysis, patients were divided into high (upper tertile) and low (lower two tertiles) T-cell fraction groups, which were compared by log-rank test. Paired tumor versus uninvolved lung differences in T-cell fraction were tested with a signed-rank test. Held by TCRdb, this immuneACCESS table contains in-frame sequences only and omits some clones. Under half of the omission traces to an unresolved V gene where checked; the cause of the rest is unknown. V, J and clone size were drawn from that table, and D and trimming were deduced from the DNA. Counted in this sample were around 15,000 clones; 70% to 80% of them appeared once. Clones ranked in the top ten supply about 9.1% of the sample.

The rearrangement joined TRBV7-9 to TRBJ1-3, with no confidently assigned D gene. The sequencing input was lung tumor tissue. The receptor's source is a human donor with non-small cell lung cancer. The nucleotides read TGTGCCAGCAGCTTGATGGCGAGCTCTGGAAACACCATATATTTT. Translation gives CASSLMASSGNTIYF.